The 10 T cell receptor beta chains presented below share a single source sample, sequenced in a study of early T cells in non-severe SARS-CoV-2 infection. Using its own MiXCR run on the 5' RACE reads, TCRdb lists one record per CDR3 protein. Of tens of thousands of distinct CDR3 sequences in the sample, about 16% were seen once. Sequenced material: whole blood. The receptors derive from an adult who was a healthcare worker with PCR-confirmed SARS-CoV-2 infection or an uninfected control (not recorded which).

Many counts were recorded for this clonotype. The rearrangement uses TRBV3-1 and TRBJ1-2, with 7 bases fitting TRBD1. CDR1 is LGHDT and CDR2 is YNNKEL in the germline V gene (reference sequence). CDR3 length equals 17 residues. The junction had 11 bases not matched to a gene; V was cut back by 0 bases and J by 4 bases. As DNA, the CDR3 is TGTGCCAGCAGCCAAGATCTTGGACAGGCAACCCCCTATGGCTACACCTTC. Its protein product is CASSQDLGQATPYGYTF.

This clonotype was detected only a few times. The gene calls are TRBV3-1 and TRBJ1-2; D is ambiguous. Per the germline V gene, CDR1 is LGHDT and CDR2 is YNNKEL (reference sequence). The CDR3 sequence is 13 residues long. The V and J ends lost 1 base and 8 bases respectively, with 11 bases between them. CDR3 loop: CASSQGTGRGYTF. As DNA, the CDR3 is TGTGCCAGCAGCCAAGGGACGGGTAGAGGCTACACCTTC.

The table lists this clonotype with a few counts. The V and J genes are TRBV9 and TRBJ1-5; 8 bases fit TRBD1. Germline CDR1 is SGDLS and CDR2 is YYNGEE. V was pared by 4 bases and J by 2 bases, with 2 bases of the junction left unmatched. CDR3 length: 14 residues. The CDR3 is CASSPDRGNQPQHF. CDR3 nucleotide sequence: TGTGCCAGCAGCCCGGACAGGGGCAATCAGCCCCAGCATTTT. Based on the CDR3 plus reference TRBV9 and TRBJ1-5, the full variable domain is DSGVTQTPKHLITATGQRVTLRCSPRSGDLSVYWYQQSLDQGLQFLIQYYNGEERAKGNILERFSAQQFPDLHSELNLSSLELGDSALYFCASSPDRGNQPQHFGDGTRLSIL.

This clonotype was detected a few times. The chain is built from TRBV11-2 and TRBJ2-1; 8 bases match TRBD1. CDR3 size: 11 residues. V trimming: 9 bases; J trimming: 13 bases; junction bases outside the gene matches: 8. Germline CDR1 SGHAT, CDR2 FQNNGV. In DNA form, the CDR3 reads TGTGCCAGTGACAGGGGCGGTGGCCAGTTCTTC. Translating gives CASDRGGGQFF.

The chain combines TRBV21-1 with TRBJ2-7; the DNA was not compared with TRBD1, the D call given in the table. TRBV21-1 is flagged as a pseudogene. The CDR3 loop spans 12 amino acids. The CDR3 region is CATRGGYYEQYF. As DNA, the CDR3 is TGTGCCACTCGGGGCGGGTACTACGAGCAGTACTTC.

This clonotype was seen many times. The chain has TRBV11-2 and TRBJ2-1; no clear D. V was clipped by 0 bases and J by 0 bases, with 6 bases between them. The CDR3 has 15 amino acids. Germline V lookup: CDR1 SGHAT, CDR2 FQNNGV. The CDR3 DNA reads as TGTGCCAGCAGCTTAGAGGTGCACTCCTACAATGAGCAGTTCTTC. Its translation is CASSLEVHSYNEQFF.

This clonotype was found a few times. The chain combines TRBV5-6 with TRBJ2-3, with D uncertain. Germline CDR1 is SGHDT and CDR2 is YYEEEE. The V and J ends lost 1 base and 6 bases respectively, with 12 bases between them. CDR3 length: 14 amino acids. The CDR3 reads CASSLKKVSDTQYF. DNA for the CDR3: TGTGCCAGCAGCTTGAAGAAGGTTTCGGATACGCAGTATTTT.

This clonotype has ten or more counts. The J gene is TRBJ2-4, the V gene TRBV6-5; 7 nucleotides match TRBD2. Trimming removed 8 bases from V and 7 bases from J; junction bases left unmatched: 11. Germline-derived CDR1 and CDR2 are MNHEY and SVGAGI. The CDR3 is made up of 14 amino acids. CDR3 DNA sequence: TGTGCCAGCGGAAGAGCGGGATCAGGGAACATTCAGTACTTC. Its translation is CASGRAGSGNIQYF.

This clonotype was observed at least ten times. This chain joins TRBV5-1 and TRBJ1-4; 8 bases align to TRBD1. CDR1 SGHRS and CDR2 YFSETQ come from the germline V gene. With V trimmed by 3 bases and J by 8 bases, 6 bases remained unmatched. This CDR3 has 14 amino acids. CDR3 residues: CASSSRTGQEKLFF. DNA of the CDR3: TGCGCCAGCAGCTCCCGGACAGGGCAAGAAAAACTGTTTTTT.

This clonotype was observed a handful of times. The chain recombines TRBV9 with TRBJ2-2; 11 bases are a match to TRBD2. CDR1 and CDR2 from the germline V gene are SGDLS and YYNGEE. There are 15 residues in the CDR3. V gave up 2 bases and J gave up 7 bases; unmatched junction bases: 4. The CDR3 region is CASSVTSGSGGELFF. CDR3 in DNA: TGTGCCAGCAGCGTCACTAGCGGGAGTGGCGGGGAGCTGTTTTTT.